What follows describes a single T cell receptor (beta chain). Its antigen remains unidentified. There are no base qualities to consult, and no much larger clone falls within one base. These data come from a study of blood T cells in healthy people across ages (dated by TCRdb to 2014 to 2015). Context from the whole study: In model experiments, roughly one uniquely barcoded TCR beta cDNA molecule per two T cells was captured by template switching. Age-related changes in TCR beta repertoire diversity were measured in the study by deep sequencing normalized with unique cDNA molecular identifiers. The donors were divided into four age groups: young (average approximately 16 years), middle-aged (over 35), aged (62) and long-lived (around 87). Donors of different ages were randomly distributed across sequencing lanes to avoid experimental bias. The study analyzed two additional independent replicas of 1 million unique cDNA reads from the same blood draw for two donors, one aged 18 to 29 and one aged 80 or older.

The paper as a whole reports these results and caveats: A strong correlation was found between observed TCR beta diversity and the percentage of naive T cells measured by flow cytometry. Bulk unsorted PBMC profiling prevented conclusive comparison of naive and antigen-experienced compartments. Donor CMV infection status was unknown, potentially confounding age-related changes in expanded clonotypes. Compared with the aged group, more naive CD4+ T cells, fewer expanded clones and increased TCR diversity were shown by the long-lived group, suggesting age selection. Observed TCR beta diversity per million T cells fell roughly linearly with age, and a significant reduction was already apparent by age about 38. Estimates of total diversity based on one million sequenced T cells were considered lower bounds and underestimates.

Library creation used 5' RACE. The sequencer listed for this sample is Illumina HiSeq 2500. A second about 7 to 12 cycle PCR used a sample-barcoded 5' primer and a J-beta primer mix. A unique molecular identifier was introduced onto each TCR beta cDNA molecule by a template-switch 5' adaptor carrying 12 random nucleotides. Each sample yielded at least 2.5 million CDR3-containing paired-end reads. First-strand cDNA was synthesized from all RNA with the Mint cDNA synthesis kit, primed by a TRBC-specific oligonucleotide. Following uracil-DNA glycosylase treatment, a first 18-cycle PCR with universal primers M1SS and BC2_uni_R was performed on all cDNA. For the original study's pipeline: Each sample was normalized by randomly selecting 1 million high-quality reads, each carrying a distinct molecular identifier. Instead of being binned into consensus sequences, reads with shared molecular identifiers were discarded. MiTCR, run with a Q25 quality threshold and the strictest error-elimination algorithm, handled CDR3 identification, clonotype clustering and error correction. A nonparametric unseen species model with Euler transformation was used to estimate lower-bound total TCR beta diversity. The public reads were reanalyzed by TCRdb: fastp trimming at Q25, MiXCR alignment, in-frame beta chains only. Each CDR3 protein gets just one entry, which takes the most common genes and DNA from the rows behind it. These V and J calls rely on TCRdb rather than the paper's analysis. The table for this sample lists 650,000 or so distinct CDR3 sequences; about 50% of them were counted only once. The biggest ten clones account for roughly 13% of the sample.

The donors were 40 or so Caucasian individuals from Russia, aged 6 to 90 years, who were systemically healthy. Each donor gave roughly 9 milliliters of peripheral blood, drawn into EDTA-treated Vacutainer tubes. PBMCs were isolated by Ficoll-Paque density-gradient centrifugation, with at least 6 million obtained per sample. Total RNA was extracted from PBMCs with Trizol reagent, with at least 6 micrograms obtained per sample. For every donor, an aliquot of PBMCs went through flow cytometry to measure the percentages of naive CD45RAhigh/CD27high T cells. The sequenced sample consisted of blood. The source is a woman of 80 years or more in good health.

CDR3 sequence: CASQGQGYNEQYF. The nucleotide sequence is given as TGTGCCAGCCAGGGACAGGGATACAATGAGCAGTACTTC. The V gene is TRBV7-9 and the J gene is TRBJ2-7, with 9 middle bases fitting TRBD1. Trimming removed 8 bases from V and 7 bases from J; the gene matches leave 9 bases unexplained. From the cysteine up to the phenylalanine, the CDR3 has a length of 13 residues. Only CDR3 DNA remains: 39 bases, in frame from the first base. CDR1 and CDR2 (SEHNR, FQNEAQ) derive from the germline V gene (reference sequence).